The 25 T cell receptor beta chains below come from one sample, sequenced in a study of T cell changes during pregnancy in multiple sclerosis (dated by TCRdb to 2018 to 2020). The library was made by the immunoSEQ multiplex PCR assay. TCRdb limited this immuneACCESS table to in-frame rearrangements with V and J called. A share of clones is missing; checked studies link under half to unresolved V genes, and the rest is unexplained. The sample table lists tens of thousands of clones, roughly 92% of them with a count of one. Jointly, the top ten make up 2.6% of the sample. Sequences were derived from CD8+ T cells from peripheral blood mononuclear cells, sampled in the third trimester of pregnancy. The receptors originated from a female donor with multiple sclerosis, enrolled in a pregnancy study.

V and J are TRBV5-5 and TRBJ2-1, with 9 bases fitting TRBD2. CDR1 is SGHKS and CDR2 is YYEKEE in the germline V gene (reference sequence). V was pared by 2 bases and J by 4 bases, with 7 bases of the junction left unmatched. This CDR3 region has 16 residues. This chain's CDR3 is CASSFSRLAVYNEQFF. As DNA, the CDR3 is TGTGCCAGCAGCTTCTCCCGACTAGCGGTTTACAATGAGCAGTTCTTC.

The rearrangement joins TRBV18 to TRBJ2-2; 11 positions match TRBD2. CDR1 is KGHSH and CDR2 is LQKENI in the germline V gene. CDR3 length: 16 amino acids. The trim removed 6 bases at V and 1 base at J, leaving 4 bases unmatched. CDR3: CASSPGLAENTGELFF. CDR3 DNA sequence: TGTGCCAGCTCCCCGGGACTAGCGGAGAACACCGGGGAGCTGTTTTTT.

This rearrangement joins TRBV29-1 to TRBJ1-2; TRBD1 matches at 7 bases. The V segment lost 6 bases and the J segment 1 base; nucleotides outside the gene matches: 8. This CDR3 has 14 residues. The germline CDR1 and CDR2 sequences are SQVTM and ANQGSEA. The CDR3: CSVWGDRNNYGYTF. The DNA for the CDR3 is TGCAGCGTGTGGGGGGACAGAAATAACTATGGCTACACCTTC.

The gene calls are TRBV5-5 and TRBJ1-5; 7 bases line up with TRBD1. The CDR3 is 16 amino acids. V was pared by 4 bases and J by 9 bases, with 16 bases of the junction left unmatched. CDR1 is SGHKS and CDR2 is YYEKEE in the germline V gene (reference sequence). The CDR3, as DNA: TGTGCCAGCAGCAAAACAGGGGAAGGGGGTGTTTTGCCCCAGCATTTT. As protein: CASSKTGEGGVLPQHF.

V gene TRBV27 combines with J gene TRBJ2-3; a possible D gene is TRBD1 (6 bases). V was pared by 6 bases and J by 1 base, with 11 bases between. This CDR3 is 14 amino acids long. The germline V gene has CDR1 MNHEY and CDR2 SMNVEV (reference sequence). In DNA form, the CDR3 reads TGTGCCAGCAGCAGACAGGAAGGCACAGATACGCAGTATTTT. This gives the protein CASSRQEGTDTQYF.

The CDR3 coding sequence is TGTGCCAGCAGTTATCGGAGGGAGTACGGGAATGAGCAGTTCTTC. Translation: CASSYRREYGNEQFF. The chain employs TRBV6-5 and TRBJ2-1, with D possibly matching TRBD2 (6 bases). Germline V CDR1 and CDR2: MNHEY, SVGAGI. The CDR3 consists of 15 residues. Between the trimmed V and J ends, which lost 3 bases and 7 bases, there was a span of 16 bases.

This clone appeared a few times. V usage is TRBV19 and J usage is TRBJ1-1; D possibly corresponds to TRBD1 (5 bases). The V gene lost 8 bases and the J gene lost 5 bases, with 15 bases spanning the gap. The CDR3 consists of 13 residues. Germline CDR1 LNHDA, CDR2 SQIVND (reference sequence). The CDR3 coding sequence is TGTGCCAGTCACCCCCTGGGGGGGACTGAAGCTTTCTTT. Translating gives CASHPLGGTEAFF.

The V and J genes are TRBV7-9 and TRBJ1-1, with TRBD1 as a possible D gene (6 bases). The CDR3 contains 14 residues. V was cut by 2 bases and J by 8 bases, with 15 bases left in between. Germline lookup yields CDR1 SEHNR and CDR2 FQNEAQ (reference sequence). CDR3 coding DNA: TGTGCCAGCAGCTTATATCCCAGGGGCCTCGAAGCTTTCTTT. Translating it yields CASSLYPRGLEAFF.

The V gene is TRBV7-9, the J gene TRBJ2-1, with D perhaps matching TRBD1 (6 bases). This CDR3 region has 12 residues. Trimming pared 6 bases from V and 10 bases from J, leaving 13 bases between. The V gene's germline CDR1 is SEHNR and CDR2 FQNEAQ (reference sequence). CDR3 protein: CASSPGVKEQFF. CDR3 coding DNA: TGTGCCAGCAGTCCAGGGGTTAAGGAGCAGTTCTTC.

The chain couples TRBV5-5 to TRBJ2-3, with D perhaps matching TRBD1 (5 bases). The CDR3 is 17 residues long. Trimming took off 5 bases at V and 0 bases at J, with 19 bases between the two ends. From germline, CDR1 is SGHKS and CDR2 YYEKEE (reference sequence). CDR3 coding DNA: TGTGCCAGCAGGACGGATTTGGACACGGCTAGCACAGATACGCAGTATTTT. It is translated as CASRTDLDTASTDTQYF.

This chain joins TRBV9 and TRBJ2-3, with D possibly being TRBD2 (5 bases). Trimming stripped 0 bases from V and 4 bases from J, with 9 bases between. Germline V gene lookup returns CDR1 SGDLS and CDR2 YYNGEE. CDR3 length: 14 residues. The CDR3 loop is CASSVELVADTQYF. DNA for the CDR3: TGTGCCAGCAGCGTAGAACTAGTTGCAGATACGCAGTATTTT.

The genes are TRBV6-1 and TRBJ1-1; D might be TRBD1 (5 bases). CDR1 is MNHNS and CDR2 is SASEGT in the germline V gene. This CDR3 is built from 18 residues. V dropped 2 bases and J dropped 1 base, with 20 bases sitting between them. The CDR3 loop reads CASSESVVGGARNTEAFF. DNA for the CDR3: TGTGCCAGCAGTGAATCAGTAGTCGGCGGGGCACGGAACACTGAAGCTTTCTTT.

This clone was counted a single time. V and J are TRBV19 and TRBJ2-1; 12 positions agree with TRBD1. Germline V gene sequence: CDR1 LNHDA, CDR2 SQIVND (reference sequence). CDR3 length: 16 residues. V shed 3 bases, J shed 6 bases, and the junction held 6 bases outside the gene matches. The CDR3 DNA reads TGTGCCAGTAGTATCCGGGACAGGGGGCTTGGCAATGAGCAGTTCTTC. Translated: CASSIRDRGLGNEQFF.

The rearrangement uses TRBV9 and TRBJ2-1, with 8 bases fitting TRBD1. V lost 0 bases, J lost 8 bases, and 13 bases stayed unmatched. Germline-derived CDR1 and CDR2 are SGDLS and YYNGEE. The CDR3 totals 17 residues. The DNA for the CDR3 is TGTGCCAGCAGCGTAGAGGCCGGGCAGGGGGCATTGGATGAGCAGTTCTTC. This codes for CASSVEAGQGALDEQFF.

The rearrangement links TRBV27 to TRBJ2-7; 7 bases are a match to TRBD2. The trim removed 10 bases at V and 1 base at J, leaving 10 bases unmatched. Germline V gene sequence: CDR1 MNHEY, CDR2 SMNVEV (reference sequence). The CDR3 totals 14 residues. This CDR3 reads CATSRRERSYEQYF. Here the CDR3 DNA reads TGTGCCACCTCGCGGCGGGAGAGGTCCTACGAGCAGTACTTC.

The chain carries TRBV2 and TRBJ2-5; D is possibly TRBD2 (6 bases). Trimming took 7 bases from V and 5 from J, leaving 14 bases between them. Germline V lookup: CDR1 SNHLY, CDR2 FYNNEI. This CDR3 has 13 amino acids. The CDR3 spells CASTARLAETQYF. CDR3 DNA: TGTGCCAGCACGGCCAGGCTAGCGGAGACCCAGTACTTC.

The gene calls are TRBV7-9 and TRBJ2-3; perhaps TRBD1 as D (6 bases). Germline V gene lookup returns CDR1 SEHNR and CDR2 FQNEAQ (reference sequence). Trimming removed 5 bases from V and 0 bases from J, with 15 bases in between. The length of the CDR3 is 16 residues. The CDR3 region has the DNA TGTGCCAGCAGCCCTATGGCAGGGGCTAGCACAGATACGCAGTATTTT. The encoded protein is CASSPMAGASTDTQYF.

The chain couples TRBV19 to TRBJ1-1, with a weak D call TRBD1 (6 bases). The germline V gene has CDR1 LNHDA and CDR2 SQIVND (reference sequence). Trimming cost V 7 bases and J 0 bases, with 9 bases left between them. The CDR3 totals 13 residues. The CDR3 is CASIQGLNTEAFF. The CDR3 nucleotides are TGTGCCAGTATTCAGGGGCTGAACACTGAAGCTTTCTTT.

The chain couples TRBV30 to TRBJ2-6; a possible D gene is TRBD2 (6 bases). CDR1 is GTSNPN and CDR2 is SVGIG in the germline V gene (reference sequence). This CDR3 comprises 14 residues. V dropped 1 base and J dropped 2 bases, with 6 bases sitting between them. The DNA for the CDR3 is TGTGCCTGGAGTGGGGGGGCTGGGGCCAACGTCCTGACTTTC. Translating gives CAWSGGAGANVLTF.

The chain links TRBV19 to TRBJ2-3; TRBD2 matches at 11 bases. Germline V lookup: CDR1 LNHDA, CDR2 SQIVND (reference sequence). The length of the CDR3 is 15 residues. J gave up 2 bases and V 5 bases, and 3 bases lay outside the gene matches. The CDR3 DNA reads TGTGCCAGTAGTGGGGGACTAGCGGACACAGATACGCAGTATTTT. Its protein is CASSGGLADTDTQYF.

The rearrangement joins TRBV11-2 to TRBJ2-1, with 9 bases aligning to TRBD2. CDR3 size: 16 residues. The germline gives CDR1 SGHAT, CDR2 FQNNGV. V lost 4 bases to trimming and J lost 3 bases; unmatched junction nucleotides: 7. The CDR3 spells CASSSGNSGGYNEQFF. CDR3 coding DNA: TGTGCCAGCAGCTCGGGGAATAGCGGGGGCTACAATGAGCAGTTCTTC.

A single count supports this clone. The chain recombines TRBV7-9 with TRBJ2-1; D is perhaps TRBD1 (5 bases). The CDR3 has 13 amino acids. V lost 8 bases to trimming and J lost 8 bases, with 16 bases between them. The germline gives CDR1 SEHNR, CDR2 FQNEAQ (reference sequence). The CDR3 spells CASFLARVDEQFF. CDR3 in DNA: TGTGCCAGCTTCCTCGCCAGGGTCGATGAGCAGTTCTTC.

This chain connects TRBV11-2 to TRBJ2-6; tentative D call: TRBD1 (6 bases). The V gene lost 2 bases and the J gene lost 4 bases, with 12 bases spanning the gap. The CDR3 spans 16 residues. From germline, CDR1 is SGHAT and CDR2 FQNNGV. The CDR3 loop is CASSLTTGSGANVLTF. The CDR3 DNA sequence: TGTGCCAGCAGCTTAACCACAGGGTCAGGGGCCAACGTCCTGACTTTC.

The CDR3, as DNA: TGTGCCAGCAGCTTATGGACAGGTATAATGAACACTGAAGCTTTCTTT. Translated, it gives CASSLWTGIMNTEAFF. This chain uses TRBV5-6 with TRBJ1-1, with 7 bases lining up with TRBD1. Germline loops: CDR1 SGHDT, CDR2 YYEEEE. This CDR3 is built from 16 residues. V gave up 2 bases and J gave up 0 bases; unmatched junction bases: 7.

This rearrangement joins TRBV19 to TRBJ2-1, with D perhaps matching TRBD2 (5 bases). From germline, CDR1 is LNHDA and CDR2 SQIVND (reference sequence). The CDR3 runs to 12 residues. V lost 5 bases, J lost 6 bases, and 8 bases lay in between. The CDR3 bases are TGTGCCAGTAGTGGAGGAGTCAATGAGCAGTTCTTC. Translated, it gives CASSGGVNEQFF.